Listed below are T cell receptor beta chains from one sample, sequenced in a study of blood T cells in healthy people across ages. TCRdb processed the 5' RACE reads anew with MiXCR; each CDR3 protein has one entry. The data show about 1.6 million distinct CDR3 sequences, almost 35% seen once. The material sequenced was blood. Source of these receptors: a woman in her 30s in good health. Each CDR3 is given with its conserved first and last residue. The D gene is left open where the match is weak. For some rows the clone size is stated as once, few or many, or as a class when expanded; others skip it.

TRBD2 TRBJ2-1 NA TRBV5-6 CASSLGRLAGPPQFF TGTGCCAGCAGCTTGGGCCGACTAGCGGGGCCTCCTCAGTTCTTC
NA TRBJ2-7 NA TRBV27 CASSLSWGDSPDYEQYF TGTGCCAGCAGTTTATCCTGGGGGGACTCTCCTGACTACGAGCAGTACTTC
NA TRBJ2-7 few TRBV7-9 CASSLSPTVKDSYEQYF TGTGCCAGCAGCTTATCTCCGACTGTTAAGGACAGCTACGAGCAGTACTTC
TRBD2 TRBJ2-2 few TRBV7-9 CASTPPGGTGELFF TGTGCCAGCACCCCTCCCGGGGGGACCGGGGAGCTGTTTTTT
NA TRBJ1-2 NA TRBV28 CASRSNRDPHYGYTF TGTGCCAGCAGATCTAACAGGGACCCTCACTATGGCTACACCTTC
NA TRBJ1-5 NA TRBV2 CASSSRQINQPQHF TGTGCCAGCAGTTCAAGACAGATCAATCAGCCCCAGCATTTT
NA TRBJ1-4 NA TRBV30 CAWSRQVYEKPFF TGTGCCTGGAGCAGACAGGTTTACGAAAAACCGTTTTTT
NA TRBJ2-3 NA TRBV13 CASATPGDTQYF TGTGCCAGCGCTACCCCCGGGGATACGCAGTATTTT
NA TRBJ1-2 few TRBV4-1 CASSQMAVNYGYTF TGCGCCAGCAGCCAAATGGCAGTTAACTATGGCTACACCTTC
TRBD2 TRBJ2-5 NA TRBV2 CASTGGLAGVSEQYF TGTGCCAGCACCGGCGGCCTAGCGGGAGTTAGTGAGCAGTACTTC
NA TRBJ2-3 many TRBV29-1 CSVVGGHLIDTQYF TGCAGCGTTGTAGGAGGCCATCTGATAGATACGCAGTATTTT
NA TRBJ1-1 NA TRBV12-3/TRBV12-4 CASSKGGRTEAFF TGTGCCAGCAGCAAGGGGGGCAGGACTGAAGCTTTCTTT
NA TRBJ2-7 NA TRBV20-1 CSAREGFYEQYF TGCAGTGCTAGAGAAGGGTTCTACGAGCAGTACTTC
NA TRBJ2-1 NA TRBV11-2 CASSFDGSLDEQFF TGTGCCAGCAGCTTTGACGGGTCGCTCGATGAGCAGTTCTTC
TRBD1 TRBJ2-2 NA TRBV29-1 CSVEKTGRGTGELFF TGCAGCGTTGAAAAGACAGGGCGCGGCACCGGGGAGCTGTTTTTT
TRBD2 TRBJ2-5 few TRBV5-1 CASSPISGAGPETQYF TGCGCCAGCAGCCCTATCAGCGGGGCAGGACCAGAGACCCAGTACTTC
TRBD2 TRBJ2-7 NA TRBV28 CASSLWEASGRNYEQYF TGTGCCAGCAGTTTATGGGAGGCTAGCGGGAGGAATTACGAGCAGTACTTC
NA TRBJ2-3 few TRBV7-9 CASSFPLGLTDTQYF TGTGCCAGCAGCTTCCCCCTCGGGCTCACAGATACGCAGTATTTT
TRBD1 TRBJ2-1 NA TRBV9 CASSVTPRTGGYNEQFF TGTGCCAGCAGCGTCACTCCTAGGACAGGGGGCTACAATGAGCAGTTCTTC
NA TRBJ1-1 NA TRBV6-2/TRBV6-3 CASSERSTEAFF TGTGCCAGCAGTGAACGCAGCACTGAAGCTTTCTTT
TRBD2 TRBJ2-3 NA TRBV11-3 CASSLGVTSGSPDTQYF TGTGCCAGCAGCTTAGGAGTCACTAGCGGGAGCCCAGATACGCAGTATTTT
TRBD1 TRBJ1-2 NA TRBV20-1 CSAHDRGNYGYTF TGCAGTGCACATGACAGGGGTAACTATGGCTACACCTTC
NA TRBJ2-1 many TRBV25-1 CASSLGRANYNEQFF TGTGCCAGCAGCCTAGGACGGGCCAATTACAATGAGCAGTTCTTC
TRBD1 TRBJ1-1 few TRBV29-1 CSVLWRQGVKDTEAFF TGCAGCGTCTTGTGGAGGCAGGGGGTTAAGGACACTGAAGCTTTCTTT
TRBD2 TRBJ2-7 few TRBV7-2 CASSSGGRERTYEQYF TGTGCCAGCAGCTCGGGAGGAAGAGAGCGCACCTACGAGCAGTACTTC
NA TRBJ2-7 NA TRBV9 CASSVSATGASYEQYF TGTGCCAGCAGCGTATCCGCAACGGGAGCATCCTACGAGCAGTACTTC
NA TRBJ2-3 few TRBV7-2 CASSSTGVAADTQYF TGTGCCAGCAGCTCGACGGGGGTAGCGGCAGATACGCAGTATTTT
NA TRBJ2-3 NA TRBV20-1 CSHSRADKTDTQYF TGCAGCCATTCCAGGGCTGACAAAACAGATACGCAGTATTTT